The entry below describes one T cell receptor (beta chain). This sample is part of a study of blood T cell repertoires in COVID-19. About the research overall: Researchers got acute and convalescent COVID-19 samples from the United States, Italy and Spain. Sources were T cells, B-cell-depleted T cells, or PBMCs; the material itself was cDNA or gDNA.

Authors' methods: Reference gene primer amplification gave estimated nucleated cell counts. The table came from immunoSEQ multiplex PCR; TCRdb's copy has only in-frame clones and leaves some out. Clonal size and the V and J genes are those of that table, whereas D and trimming came from the DNA. The repertoire holds 150,000 to 200,000 clones, more than 70% seen once, with 4% to 5.5% in the top ten. This CDR3 contains 17 residues. Trimming cost V 0 bases and J 4 bases, with 16 bases left between them. Germline CDR1 is SGHNT and CDR2 is YYREEE (reference sequence). This TCR came from a human donor in a cohort sampled during active COVID-19. The chain recombines TRBV5-4 with TRBJ1-4; D may be TRBD1 (5 bases). Sequencing was carried out using peripheral blood. The CDR3 coding sequence is TGTGCCAGCAGCTTGGGAACAGCTTCAGGGCTTAATGAAAAACTGTTTTTT. This gives the protein CASSLGTASGLNEKLFF.